This T cell receptor (beta chain) was profiled in a study of CD8+CD57+ T cells in acquired aplastic anemia. Study-level background: Mean yield of DNA from sorted CD4+ and CD8+ cells was approximately 3 ug. Read counts for CD4+ cells (from healthy donors) averaged around 10 million.

The template used for profiling TCR beta VDJ and CDR3 was genomic DNA. TCRdb re-called the reads with MiXCR, one entry per CDR3 protein. Of 74,000 or so distinct CDR3 sequences in the sample, 50% to 55% were seen once. Study outcomes and limitations: Simpson's diversity of CD8+ cells was not significantly different in patients compared with controls.

Worth noting for this clonotype: Its specificity is not known. At one end, the junction sequence differs from germline, possibly due to a read error.

The source material was sorted CD4+, CD8+, or CD8+CD57+ T cells (not recorded which) from PBMCs. The origin of this receptor is a human donor in good health, serving as a control.

The CDR3 DNA is TGCGCCAGCAGCCAAAAGGGGGGACGGATTAGCTACTCTGGGGCCGACGTCCTGACTTTC. It encodes CASSQKGGRISYSGADVLTF. V usage is TRBV4-1 and J usage is TRBJ2-6, with D possibly called TRBD1 or TRBD2 (6 bases each). This CDR3 comprises 20 residues. The germline CDR1 and CDR2 sequences are MGHRA and YSYEKL.